This is a list of T cell receptor beta chains from one sample in a study of T cell clusters in autoimmune cytopenias. TCRdb re-called the multiplex PCR reads; every CDR3 protein appears as one record, without DNA. In all, the sample yields some 7,800 distinct CDR3 sequences. Sequencing was done on a sample of peripheral blood. The receptors come from a human donor with an autoimmune cytopenia or autoimmune hepatitis (not recorded which). The CDR3 runs from the conserved cysteine through the conserved F or W. A clone size is listed for some rows: how often the clone was seen (once, few, many), or a class if it is expanded.

>TRBJ1-1|-|TRBV6-1
CASSGDGGTEAFF
>TRBJ2-4|-|TRBV15
CATSRGGAKNIQYF
>TRBJ2-1|-|TRBV6-1
CASSEAGLAGRPENEQFF
>TRBJ1-2|-|TRBV2
CASNPSTAYGYTF
>TRBJ1-2|medium-sized|TRBV6-5
CASSPVGGIYGYTF
>TRBJ1-5|medium-sized|TRBV30
CAWSGSNQPQHF
>TRBJ2-1|-|TRBV20-1
CSARPPGLAVNEQFF
>TRBJ2-3|-|TRBV27
CASSLWPGGTDTQYF
>TRBJ1-2|medium-sized|TRBV20-1
CSASPTGYDGYTF
>TRBJ2-3|medium-sized|TRBV29-1
CSGIQGADTQYF
>TRBJ1-2|-|TRBV5-1
CASSGGQGYNYGYTF
>TRBJ1-5|-|TRBV27
CASSFGTGIQPQHF
>TRBJ1-6|medium-sized|TRBV7-9
CASSLVPGQGLTPLHF
>TRBJ2-3|-|TRBV9
CASSVRGTDTQYF
>TRBJ1-4|-|TRBV19
CATTEGVQIMGSTNEKLFF
>TRBJ1-1|-|TRBV18
CASSPRAVVTEAFF
>TRBJ1-1|medium-sized|TRBV30
CAWGLGVGTEAFF
>TRBJ1-5|medium-sized|TRBV11-2
CASSFQANQPQHF
>TRBJ2-2|medium-sized|TRBV29-1
CSVNQGTNTGELFF
>TRBJ2-5|-|TRBV7-3
CASSTYSGQGTQYF
>TRBJ1-1|-|TRBV27
CASSSRGARGNTEAFF
>TRBJ1-1|-|TRBV5-4
CASSLWTGGTEAFF
>TRBJ1-1|medium-sized|TRBV29-1
CSVEKGAGSEAFF
>TRBJ1-2|medium-sized|TRBV5-6
CASSLDRVDGIYGYTF
>TRBJ2-3|-|TRBV20-1
CSAQHRQAQRTDTQYF
>TRBJ2-2|-|TRBV7-6
CASSLAAISGTGELFF
>TRBJ2-1|medium-sized|TRBV7-9
CASSPGTSGLYNEQFF
>TRBJ2-3|-|TRBV19
CASSDRLASDTQYF
>TRBJ2-2|-|TRBV7-9
CASSRTSGGAKVTGELFF
>TRBJ1-3|medium-sized|TRBV19
CASRAEQRYTIYF
>TRBJ1-1|-|TRBV6-5
CASSERDLYAEAFF
>TRBJ2-5|-|TRBV20-1
CSARDPTGYQETQYF
>TRBJ2-3|-|TRBV20-1
CSARGYGTPDPDTQYF
>TRBJ2-4|-|TRBV6-2/TRBV6-3
CASTYDGAKNIQYF
>TRBJ1-1|-|TRBV12-3/TRBV12-4
CASSIHRGRLNTEAFF
>TRBJ2-6|-|TRBV5-1
CASSLVFSGANVLTF
>TRBJ1-5|-|TRBV20-1
CSASPRAGNQPQHF
>TRBJ1-2|medium-sized|TRBV29-1
CSDRDRGRGYGYTF
>TRBJ2-3|medium-sized|TRBV11-3
CASSPGTDTQYF
>TRBJ2-1|-|TRBV20-1
CSARDPAGGNNEQFF
>TRBJ2-7|-|TRBV12-3/TRBV12-4
CASSLNGREQYF
>TRBJ2-1|-|TRBV27
CASSTRTGWSYNEQFF
>TRBJ1-2|-|TRBV12-3/TRBV12-4
CASSFPGQSKGYTF
>TRBJ1-5|-|TRBV20-1
CSAREPRPNQPQHF
>TRBJ1-1|medium-sized|TRBV30
CAWRADREAFF
>TRBJ1-1|-|TRBV19
CASSIGVQTGKAFF